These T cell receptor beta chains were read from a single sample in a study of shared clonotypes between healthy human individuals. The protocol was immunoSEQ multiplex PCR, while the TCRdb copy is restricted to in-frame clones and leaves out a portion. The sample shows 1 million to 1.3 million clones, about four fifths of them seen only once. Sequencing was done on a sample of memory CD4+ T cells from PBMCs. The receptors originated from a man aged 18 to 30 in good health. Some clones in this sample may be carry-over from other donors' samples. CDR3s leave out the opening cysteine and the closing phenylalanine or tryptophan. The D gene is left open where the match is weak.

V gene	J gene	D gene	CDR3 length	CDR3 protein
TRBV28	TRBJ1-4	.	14	ASSLWGTGREEKLF
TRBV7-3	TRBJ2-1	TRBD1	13	ASSLMGQGYNEQF
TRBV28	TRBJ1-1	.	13	ASSSSGRGGTEAF
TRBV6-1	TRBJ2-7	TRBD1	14	ASSVRDRGTVYEQY
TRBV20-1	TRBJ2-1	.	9	SAQRTYEQF
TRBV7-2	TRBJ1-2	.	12	ASSLAPGIYGYT
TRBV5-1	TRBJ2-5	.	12	ASSLGTLQETQY
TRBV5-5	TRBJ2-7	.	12	ASSLAVPSYEQY
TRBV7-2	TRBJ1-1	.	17	ASRPPHSGTQFRNTEAF
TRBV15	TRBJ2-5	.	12	ATSDFLGTETQY
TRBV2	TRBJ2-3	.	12	ASRVSAGPDTQY
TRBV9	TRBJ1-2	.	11	ASSQGFPSVYT
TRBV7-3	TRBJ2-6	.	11	ASSFPGANVLT
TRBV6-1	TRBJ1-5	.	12	ASTRRSSNQPQH